The 10 T cell receptor beta chains below were found in one sample sequenced in a study of neurological immune-mediated disorders. TCRdb independently ran MiXCR on the 5' RACE reads; one entry per CDR3 protein. The sample lists roughly 70,000 distinct CDR3 sequences; roughly 5.5% were seen once. The sample taken for sequencing was PBMCs. All receptors derive from a woman in her 30s with multiple sclerosis.

This clonotype was counted ten times or more. The chain employs TRBV29-1 and TRBJ2-3; 9 bases map to TRBD2. Trimming removed 6 bases from V and 2 bases from J; junction bases left unmatched: 6. Per germline, CDR1 SQVTM and CDR2 ANQGSEA. There are 14 residues in the CDR3. The CDR3 protein is CSVQRGAITDTQYF. In nucleotides, the CDR3 is TGCAGCGTCCAGCGGGGGGCTATCACAGATACGCAGTATTTT.

This clonotype was seen ten or more times. The CDR3 reads CASEGGGAAYEQYF. The CDR3, as DNA: TGTGCCAGCGAGGGAGGGGGCGCCGCCTACGAGCAGTACTTC. This chain joins TRBV28 and TRBJ2-7; possibly TRBD1 or TRBD2 for D (7 bases each). Germline assignment: CDR1 MDHEN and CDR2 SYDVKM. V was trimmed by 8 bases and J by 2 bases, leaving 16 bases between them. CDR3 length: 14 residues. Variable domain in full (rest from reference TRBV28 and TRBJ2-7): DVKVTQSSRYLVKRTGEKVFLECVQDMDHENMFWYRQDPGLGLRLIYFSYDVKMKEKGDIPEGYSVSREKKERFSLILESASTNQTSMYLCASEGGGAAYEQYFGPGTRLTVT.

This clonotype was observed a handful of times. V and J are TRBV5-1 and TRBJ2-7; the match to TRBD1 covers 8 bases. V shed 4 bases and J 3 bases; nucleotides not matched to a gene: 9. The CDR3 has 15 residues. Germline V gene sequence: CDR1 SGHRS, CDR2 YFSETQ. CDR3 in amino acids: CASSDRDRLHYEQYF. The DNA of the CDR3 is TGCGCCAGCAGCGACCGGGACAGGCTACACTACGAGCAGTACTTC.

This clonotype was detected a few times. The chain recombines TRBV3-1 with TRBJ2-1; 9 positions match TRBD1. The CDR3 length is 17 residues. Trimming at V came to 2 bases and at J to 2 bases, leaving 7 bases not matched to a gene. CDR1 is LGHDT, CDR2 YNNKEL, per germline (reference sequence). The CDR3 spells CASSQPSQGATYNEQFF. Here the CDR3 DNA reads TGTGCCAGCAGCCAACCGTCACAGGGGGCCACCTACAATGAGCAGTTCTTC.

This clonotype was seen at least ten times. The chain is built from TRBV20-1 and TRBJ2-1; D gene unclear. The ends were cut back, 3 bases at V and 4 bases at J, with 10 bases in the middle. Germline CDR1 and CDR2: DFQATT and SNEGSKA (reference sequence). This CDR3 has 13 amino acids. The chain's CDR3 is CSASRDLYNEQFF. The CDR3 DNA is TGCAGTGCTAGTCGCGACCTTTACAATGAGCAGTTCTTC.

This clonotype has a handful of counts. Compared with germline, one end of the junction differs, possibly owing to a read error. V gene TRBV12-3 or TRBV12-4 combines with J gene TRBJ1-5; no firm D call. The CDR3 consists of 13 residues. DNA for the CDR3: TGTGCCAGCAGTGGACTGGGCCGGGAGCCCCAGAATTTT. It encodes CASSGLGREPQNF.

This clonotype has a handful of counts. The CDR3 coding sequence is TGTGCCAGCAGCCCCCTTGCTAGCGGGAGCACAGATACGCAGTATTTT. Protein: CASSPLASGSTDTQYF. V usage is TRBV5-5 and J usage is TRBJ2-3; 8 bases are shared with TRBD2. From germline, CDR1 is SGHKS and CDR2 YYEKEE (reference sequence). The CDR3 is made up of 16 amino acids. Losses at the gene ends were 4 bases for V and 0 bases for J; bases not matched to a gene: 7. The full variable domain, in which reference TRBV5-5 and TRBJ2-3 provide the parts outside the CDR3, is DAGVTQSPTHLIKTRGQQVTLRCSPISGHKSVSWYQQVLGQGPQFIFQYYEKEERGRGNFPDRFSARQFPNYSSELNVNALLLGDSALYLCASSPLASGSTDTQYFGPGTRLTVL.

This chain connects TRBV5-1 to TRBJ2-3; maybe TRBD2 (6 bases). The CDR3 is 16 residues long. Per the germline V gene, CDR1 is SGHRS and CDR2 is YFSETQ. V was cut by 0 bases and J by 2 bases, with 13 bases left in between. The CDR3 bases are TGCGCCAGCAGCTTGGACGCGGGGTCCAACACAGATACGCAGTATTTT. It encodes CASSLDAGSNTDTQYF.

The chain joins TRBV29-1 to TRBJ2-1; no definite D call. The CDR3 totals 13 residues. V shed 4 bases and J shed 1 base, with 8 bases lying between them. CDR1 is SQVTM, CDR2 ANQGSEA, per germline. The DNA for the CDR3 is TGCAGCGTTGTGCCACAATCCTACAATGAGCAGTTCTTC. Amino acids: CSVVPQSYNEQFF.

This clonotype was counted ten times or more. The chain joins TRBV28 to TRBJ2-7; D ambiguous. The CDR3 loop spans 15 amino acids. Germline V CDR1 and CDR2: MDHEN, SYDVKM. Trimming shortened V by 4 bases and J by 0 bases, and 13 bases separated the two germline ends. In DNA form, the CDR3 reads TGTGCCAGCAGTTCCTCCGGCCTGAGCTCCTACGAGCAGTACTTC. Its protein product is CASSSSGLSSYEQYF.